This is a list of T cell receptor beta chains from one sample in a study of response to subunit inactivated influenza vaccine. TCRdb independently ran MiXCR on the RT-PCR reads; one entry per CDR3 protein. Among a few hundred thousand distinct CDR3 sequences listed, about 11% were seen once. These data are also associated with another study on T cells expressing NK-cell markers.

The sample here was PBMCs from blood, taken on the day of vaccination. All receptors come from a man aged 50 to 59 who received an inactivated influenza vaccine. CDR3s include the opening cysteine and the closing phenylalanine or tryptophan. A D gene is named only where the DNA matches it firmly. Expanded clones get a size class; other rows say once, few or many, or leave the size out.

clone_size	v_call	j_call	d_call	cdr3_aa	cdr3_nt
.	TRBV4-1	TRBJ1-5	.	CASSQVVAGIGNQPQHF	TGCGCCAGCAGCCAAGTGGTGGCAGGGATCGGGAATCAGCCCCAGCATTTT
few	TRBV12-3/TRBV12-4	TRBJ2-1	TRBD2	CASRLAGKNNEQFF	TGTGCCAGCAGATTAGCGGGGAAGAACAATGAGCAGTTCTTC
.	TRBV24-1	TRBJ2-2	TRBD1	CATSDPRGLAGELFF	TGTGCCACCAGTGACCCCAGGGGGTTGGCCGGGGAGCTGTTTTTT
.	TRBV21-1	TRBJ1-2	.	CASSNQGRDYGYTF	TGTGCCAGCAGCAATCAGGGGAGGGACTATGGCTACACCTTC
.	TRBV5-6	TRBJ2-3	TRBD2	CASSPTLAGGPGTQYF	TGTGCCAGCAGCCCAACACTAGCGGGGGGCCCCGGGACGCAGTATTTT
.	TRBV7-2	TRBJ1-4	.	CASSLQSGEKLFF	TGTGCCAGCAGCTTACAGTCGGGGGAAAAACTGTTTTTT
few	TRBV7-9	TRBJ2-5	.	CASSLGAGRTLETQYF	TGTGCCAGCAGCTTAGGAGCGGGCAGGACTTTGGAGACCCAGTACTTC
many	TRBV4-1	TRBJ2-2	.	CASSPYRGSNTGELFF	TGCGCCAGCAGCCCTTATAGGGGGTCGAACACCGGGGAGCTGTTTTTT
.	TRBV29-1	TRBJ2-7	.	CSAGGRLTSSYEQYF	TGCAGCGCTGGGGGGAGACTGACCAGCTCCTACGAGCAGTACTTC
few	TRBV5-1	TRBJ2-5	TRBD1	CASSFRDRGSETQYF	TGCGCCAGCAGCTTCCGGGACAGGGGGTCGGAGACCCAGTACTTC
few	TRBV4-2	TRBJ2-7	.	CASSQVRVAEQYF	TGTGCCAGCAGCCAAGTAAGGGTCGCCGAGCAGTACTTC
.	TRBV5-1	TRBJ2-3	.	CASSLEGVSTDTQYF	TGCGCCAGCAGCTTGGAAGGGGTTAGCACAGATACGCAGTATTTT
.	TRBV12-3/TRBV12-4	TRBJ1-1	TRBD1	CASSFSTGGNTEAFF	TGTGCCAGCAGTTTCTCGACAGGGGGGAACACTGAAGCTTTCTTT
.	TRBV5-1	TRBJ2-7	TRBD2	CASSLAGGRAAEQYF	TGCGCCAGCAGCTTGGCCGGCGGGAGGGCCGCCGAGCAGTACTTC
.	TRBV7-8	TRBJ1-1	.	CASSLTGSTEAFF	TGTGCCAGCAGCCTCACAGGGAGTACCGAAGCTTTCTTT
many	TRBV29-1	TRBJ2-1	TRBD2	CSVEDLSAGGIQLFF	TGCAGCGTTGAAGATCTTTCGGCGGGAGGCATTCAGCTGTTCTTC
few	TRBV15	TRBJ1-1	.	CATSRNRGAKAEAFF	TGTGCCACCAGCAGAAATAGGGGGGCGAAGGCTGAAGCTTTCTTT
.	TRBV12-3/TRBV12-4	TRBJ1-2	.	CASSSTVNLGRGYGYTF	TGTGCCAGCAGTTCCACAGTGAATCTGGGAAGAGGTTATGGCTACACCTTC
.	TRBV7-7	TRBJ2-5	.	CASSPQRQETQYF	TGTGCTAGCAGCCCACAACGACAAGAGACCCAGTACTTC
.	TRBV7-9	TRBJ2-2	.	CASSAPRDFYTGELFF	TGTGCCAGCAGCGCCCCCCGGGACTTTTACACCGGGGAGCTGTTTTTT
many	TRBV2	TRBJ1-6	.	CASKRQQNSPLHF	TGTGCCAGCAAGAGGCAGCAAAATTCACCCCTCCACTTT
.	TRBV7-9	TRBJ2-3	TRBD1	CASSPPDRADTQYF	TGTGCCAGCAGCCCTCCCGACAGGGCAGATACGCAGTATTTT
few	TRBV7-9	TRBJ1-3	.	CASSLTLDGNTIYF	TGTGCCAGCAGCTTAACACTTGACGGAAACACCATATATTTT
.	TRBV19	TRBJ2-7	.	CASSNFGGILDEQYF	TGTGCCAGTAGTAACTTCGGCGGGATACTTGACGAGCAGTACTTC
few	TRBV24-1	TRBJ2-2	.	CATSNPGRNTGELFF	TGTGCCACCAGTAATCCAGGAAGGAACACCGGGGAGCTGTTTTTT
many	TRBV7-3	TRBJ2-3	.	CASSWEAYDTQYF	TGTGCCAGCAGCTGGGAGGCGTATGATACGCAGTATTTT
few	TRBV5-1	TRBJ2-2	.	CASSLQGPSVNGELFF	TGCGCCAGCAGCTTGCAGGGTCCCTCGGTTAACGGGGAGCTGTTTTTT
.	TRBV10-3	TRBJ1-1	.	CAISAVQGGRTEAFF	TGTGCCATCAGTGCCGTACAGGGAGGACGGACTGAAGCTTTCTTT
few	TRBV2	TRBJ2-1	TRBD1	CASNRGAGEQFF	TGTGCCAGCAACAGGGGGGCCGGTGAGCAGTTCTTC
.	TRBV7-2	TRBJ2-4	TRBD1	CASSPTGAWGNIQYF	TGTGCCAGCAGTCCTACAGGGGCTTGGGGGAACATTCAGTACTTC
few	TRBV6-5	TRBJ1-1	TRBD1	CASSYRQGVMNTEAFF	TGTGCCAGCAGTTACCGTCAGGGGGTAATGAACACTGAAGCTTTCTTT
.	TRBV18	TRBJ1-1	.	CASSPRQARNTEAFF	TGTGCCAGCTCACCCCGACAGGCGAGGAACACTGAAGCTTTCTTT
.	TRBV14	TRBJ1-2	.	CASSPLGAGPTNYGYTF	TGTGCCAGCAGCCCTCTAGGGGCAGGACCTACTAACTATGGCTACACCTTC
.	TRBV7-8	TRBJ1-5	TRBD1	CASSKTRTGGISNQPQHF	TGTGCCAGCAGCAAAACTCGGACAGGGGGAATAAGCAATCAGCCCCAGCATTTT
.	TRBV5-1	TRBJ1-2	.	CASSLSYNYGYTF	TGCGCCAGCAGCTTGTCGTATAACTATGGCTACACCTTC
.	TRBV20-1	TRBJ2-1	.	CSARDLREEQFF	TGCAGTGCTAGAGATTTGCGAGAGGAGCAGTTCTTC
.	TRBV30	TRBJ2-5	.	CAWSLGVKETQYF	TGTGCCTGGAGTCTGGGAGTAAAAGAGACCCAGTACTTC
.	TRBV10-2	TRBJ1-5	.	CASSESGKGDQPKHF	TGCGCCAGCAGTGAGTCGGGAAAAGGGGATCAGCCCAAGCATTTT
.	TRBV12-3/TRBV12-4	TRBJ2-1	.	CASSLLSANNEQFF	TGTGCCAGCAGTTTACTGAGTGCCAACAATGAGCAGTTCTTC
.	TRBV27	TRBJ2-5	.	CASSLLGGREVETQYF	TGTGCCAGCAGTTTATTGGGGGGGCGCGAAGTCGAGACCCAGTACTTC
once	TRBV5-8	TRBJ2-5	TRBD1	CASSGGTGEETQYF	TGTGCCAGCAGCGGAGGGACAGGCGAAGAGACCCAGTACTTC
many	TRBV7-9	TRBJ2-4	.	CASTQSVETKNIQYF	TGTGCCAGCACCCAAAGCGTAGAGACCAAAAACATTCAGTACTTC
.	TRBV12-3/TRBV12-4	TRBJ2-1	TRBD2	CASSFWGGLAGVGEQFF	TGTGCCAGCAGTTTTTGGGGCGGGCTAGCGGGAGTAGGTGAGCAGTTCTTC